This T cell receptor beta chain was found in a study of beta chain features in type 1 diabetes. The study, taken as a whole, reports: More deletions and fewer insertions at VDJ junctions were found in patients with type 1 diabetes. Significant though moderate, a shortening of TCRB CDR3s appeared in all four CD4+ subsets of Type 1 diabetes patients.

Germline V gives CDR1 SEHNR, CDR2 FQNEAQ (reference sequence). With 6 bases clipped from V and 2 bases from J, the junction kept 15 bases outside the gene matches. This CDR3 region has 18 residues. Sorted cells reached over 95% purity in every population. This clone came up a few times. Its antigen remains unidentified. Reverse transcription of all isolated RNA meant that expressed TCRB transcripts were sequenced. Using immunoSEQ multiplex PCR, the repertoire was profiled, and TCRdb retains in-frame clones only, with some absent. The table records over 150,000 clones, around 7.9% of them present only once.

The clonotype was recovered from a man younger than 35 with type 1 diabetes. The chain is built from TRBV7-9 and TRBJ2-3; 9 nucleotides agree with TRBD2. The specimen sequenced was central memory CD4+ T cells from blood. CDR3 in DNA: TGTGCCAGCAGGCCGGGACTAGCCCGTCTCCAAAACACAGATACGCAGTATTTT. Encoded protein: CASRPGLARLQNTDTQYF.